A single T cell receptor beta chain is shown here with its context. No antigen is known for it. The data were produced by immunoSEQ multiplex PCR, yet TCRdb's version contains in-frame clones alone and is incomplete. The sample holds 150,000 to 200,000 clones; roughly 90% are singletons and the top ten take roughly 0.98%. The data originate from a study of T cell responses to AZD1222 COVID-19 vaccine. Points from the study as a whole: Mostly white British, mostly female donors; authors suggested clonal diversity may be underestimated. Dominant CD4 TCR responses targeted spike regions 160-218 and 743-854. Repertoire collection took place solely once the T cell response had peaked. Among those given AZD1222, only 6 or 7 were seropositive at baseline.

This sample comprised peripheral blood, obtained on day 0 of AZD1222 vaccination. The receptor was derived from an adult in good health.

The DNA for the CDR3 is TGTGCCAGTAGTACCTCGGACAGGGTAAGCAATCAGCCCCAGCATTTT. This gives the protein CASSTSDRVSNQPQHF. This chain links TRBV19 with TRBJ1-5; 8 bases agree with TRBD1. The germline gives CDR1 LNHDA, CDR2 SQIVND (reference sequence). CDR3 length: 16 amino acids. V shed 4 bases, J shed 1 base, and the junction held 6 bases outside the gene matches. Full variable domain (missing parts from reference TRBV19 and TRBJ1-5): DGGITQSPKYLFRKEGQNVTLSCEQNLNHDAMYWYRQDPGQGLRLIYYSQIVNDFQKGDIAEGYSVSREKKESFPLTVTSAQKNPTAFYLCASSTSDRVSNQPQHFGDGTRLSIL.